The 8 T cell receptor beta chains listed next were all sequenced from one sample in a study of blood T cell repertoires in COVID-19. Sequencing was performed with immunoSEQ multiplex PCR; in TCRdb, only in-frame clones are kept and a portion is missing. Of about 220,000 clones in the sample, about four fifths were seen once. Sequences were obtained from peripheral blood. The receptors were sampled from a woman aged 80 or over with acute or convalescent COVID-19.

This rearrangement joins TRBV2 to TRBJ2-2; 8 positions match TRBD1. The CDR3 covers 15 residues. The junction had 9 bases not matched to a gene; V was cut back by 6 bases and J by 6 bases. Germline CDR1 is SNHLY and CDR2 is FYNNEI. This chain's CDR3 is CASSLPGGAAGELFF. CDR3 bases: TGTGCCAGCAGCCTACCAGGGGGCGCGGCCGGGGAGCTGTTTTTT.

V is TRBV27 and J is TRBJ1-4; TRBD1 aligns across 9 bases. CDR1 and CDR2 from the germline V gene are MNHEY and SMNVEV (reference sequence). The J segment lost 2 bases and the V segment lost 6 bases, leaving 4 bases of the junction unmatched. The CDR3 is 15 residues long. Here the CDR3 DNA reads TGTGCCAGCAGCCCCACAGGGGGCACTAATGAAAAACTGTTTTTT. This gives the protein CASSPTGGTNEKLFF. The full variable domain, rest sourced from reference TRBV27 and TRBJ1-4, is EAQVTQNPRYLITVTGKKLTVTCSQNMNHEYMSWYRQDPGLGLRQIYYSMNVEVTDKGDVPEGYKVSRKEKRNFPLILESPSPNQTSLYFCASSPTGGTNEKLFFGSGTQLSVL.

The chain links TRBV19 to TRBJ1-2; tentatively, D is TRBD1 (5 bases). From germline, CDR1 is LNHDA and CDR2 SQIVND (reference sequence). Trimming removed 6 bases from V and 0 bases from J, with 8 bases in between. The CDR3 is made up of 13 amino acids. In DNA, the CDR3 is TGTGCCAGTAGCCAACAGGCTAACTATGGCTACACCTTC. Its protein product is CASSQQANYGYTF.

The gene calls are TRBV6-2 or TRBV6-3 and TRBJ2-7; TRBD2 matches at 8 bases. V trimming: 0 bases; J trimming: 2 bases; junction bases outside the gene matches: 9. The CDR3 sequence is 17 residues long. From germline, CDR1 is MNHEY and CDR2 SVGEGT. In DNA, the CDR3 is TGTGCCAGCAGTTACTCGTCGAGACTAGCGCATCCCTACGAGCAGTACTTC. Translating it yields CASSYSSRLAHPYEQYF.

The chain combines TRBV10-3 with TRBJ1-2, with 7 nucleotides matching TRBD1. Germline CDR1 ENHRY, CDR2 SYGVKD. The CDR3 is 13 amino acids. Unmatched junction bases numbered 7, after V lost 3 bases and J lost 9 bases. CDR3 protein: CAISDSTGYSYTF. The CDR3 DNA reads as TGTGCCATCAGTGACTCGACAGGGTATAGCTACACCTTC.

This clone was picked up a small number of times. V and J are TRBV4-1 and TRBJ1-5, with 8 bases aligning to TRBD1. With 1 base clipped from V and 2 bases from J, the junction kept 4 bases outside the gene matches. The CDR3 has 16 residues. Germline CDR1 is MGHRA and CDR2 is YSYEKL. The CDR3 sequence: CASSQGTGSGNQPQHF. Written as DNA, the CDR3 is TGCGCCAGCAGCCAAGGGACAGGGTCGGGCAATCAGCCCCAGCATTTT.

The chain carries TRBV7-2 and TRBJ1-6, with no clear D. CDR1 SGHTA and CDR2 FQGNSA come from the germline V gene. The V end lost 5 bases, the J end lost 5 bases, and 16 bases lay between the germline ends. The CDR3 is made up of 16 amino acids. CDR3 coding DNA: TGTGCCAGCAGCAAACAAGCGGGAGGCGATAATTCACCCCTCCACTTT. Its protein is CASSKQAGGDNSPLHF.

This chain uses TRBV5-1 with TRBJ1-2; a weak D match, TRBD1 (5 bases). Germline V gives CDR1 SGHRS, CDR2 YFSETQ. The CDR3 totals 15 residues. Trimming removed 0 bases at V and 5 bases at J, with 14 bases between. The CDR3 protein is CASSLAATGLYGYTF. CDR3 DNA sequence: TGCGCCAGCAGCTTGGCGGCAACAGGTCTTTATGGCTACACCTTC.